The TCR beta chain under discussion was sequenced for a study of CD8 T cells in ankylosing spondylitis. The CDR3 is 13 residues long. CDR1 is SGDLS and CDR2 is YYNGEE in the germline V gene. Molecular-barcoded quantitative 5'-RACE produced these TCR beta libraries. TCRdb independently ran MiXCR on the 5' RACE reads; one entry per CDR3 protein. This repertoire shows about 39,000 distinct CDR3 sequences, approximately 3% found once; its top ten account for roughly 2.8%. This clonotype is medium-sized by share. As yet, its antigen is unknown. At one of its ends the junction is not consistent with the germline gene, which may arise from a read error. Study-level findings and limits: Disease-linked clones were found to be CD8+ and relatively rare in peripheral blood. As reported, disease-linked clones showed significant enrichment in matched ankylosing spondylitis synovial fluid.

Sequenced sample: blood, either unsorted or a sorted T cell fraction (not recorded which). The sequence was collected from a male donor with ankylosing spondylitis or in good health (not recorded which). The J gene is TRBJ1-1, the V gene TRBV9; 7 bases align to TRBD1. CDR3 coding DNA: TGTGCCAGCAGCGTCAGGGGGAACGCTGAAGCTTTCTTT. Protein: CASSVRGNAEAFF. Variable domain in full (rest from reference TRBV9 and TRBJ1-1): DSGVTQTPKHLITATGQRVTLRCSPRSGDLSVYWYQQSLDQGLQFLIQYYNGEERAKGNILERFSAQQFPDLHSELNLSSLELGDSALYFCASSVRGNAEAFFGQGTRLTVV.